The subject of this entry is one T cell receptor beta chain. The data derive from a study of CD8 T cells in Susac syndrome. About the research overall: When blood was drawn, the patients with Susac syndrome were therapy-naive, on corticosteroids, or on intravenous immunoglobulin alone.

Reverse transcription of about 0.5 to 1 ug RNA used random hexamers. In TCRdb, the immunoSEQ multiplex PCR reads were re-called with MiXCR into one record per CDR3 protein. The sample shows 240,000 or so distinct CDR3 sequences, 90% to 96% of them seen only once. The trim removed 7 bases at V and 3 bases at J, leaving 1 base unmatched. Germline CDR1 reads KGHDR; CDR2 reads SFDVKD. There are 12 residues in the CDR3. This TCR came from a human donor with Susac syndrome. Sequences were obtained from CD4+ T cells from PBMCs. The chain is built from TRBV24-1 and TRBJ2-5, with 7 bases fitting TRBD1. As DNA, the CDR3 is TGTGCCACCAGGGGGACAGAAGAGACCCAGTACTTC. Its translation: CATRGTEETQYF.